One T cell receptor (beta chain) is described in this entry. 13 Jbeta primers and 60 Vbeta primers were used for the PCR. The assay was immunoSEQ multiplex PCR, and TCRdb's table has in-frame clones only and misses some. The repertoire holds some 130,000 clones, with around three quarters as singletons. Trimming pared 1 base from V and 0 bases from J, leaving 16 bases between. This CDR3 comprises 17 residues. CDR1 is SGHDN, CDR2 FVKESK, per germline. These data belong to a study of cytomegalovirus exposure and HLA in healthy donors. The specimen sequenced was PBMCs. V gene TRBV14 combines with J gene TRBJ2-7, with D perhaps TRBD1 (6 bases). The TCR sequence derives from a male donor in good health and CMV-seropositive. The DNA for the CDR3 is TGTGCCAGCAGCCAAGTATCGGCAGGGGCTTCCTCCTACGAGCAGTACTTC. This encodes CASSQVSAGASSYEQYF.